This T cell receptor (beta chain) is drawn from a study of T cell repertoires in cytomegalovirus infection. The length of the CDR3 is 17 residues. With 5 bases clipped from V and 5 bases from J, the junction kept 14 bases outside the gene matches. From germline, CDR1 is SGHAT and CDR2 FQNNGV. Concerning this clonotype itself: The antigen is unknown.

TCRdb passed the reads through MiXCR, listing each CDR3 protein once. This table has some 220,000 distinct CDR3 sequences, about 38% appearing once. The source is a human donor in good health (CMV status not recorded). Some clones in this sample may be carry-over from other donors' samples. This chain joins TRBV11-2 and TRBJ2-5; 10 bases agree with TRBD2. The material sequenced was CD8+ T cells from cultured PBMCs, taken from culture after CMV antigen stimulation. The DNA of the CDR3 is TGTGCCAGCAGCCTGTGGGTGACAGGACTAGCGGTCGAGACCCAGTACTTC. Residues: CASSLWVTGLAVETQYF.